This entry is about one TCR beta chain. The antigen is not known. The library put unique molecular identifiers onto individual cDNA molecules. TCRdb called the RACE reads again in MiXCR, with one record for every CDR3 protein. The sample records some 59,000 distinct CDR3 sequences, around 10% being singletons. The data originate from a study of human T cells and chemical hapten exposure. Study-wide results and caveats: The study found expanded TCRs formed significantly more large CDR3 similarity clusters than controls.

Regarding time point: pre-sensitization, week 0. Treatment meaning: therapeutic diphenylcyclopropenone sensitization with weekly scalp DPC. Patches went on only after blood had been drawn each time. Germline assignment: CDR1 SGHNT and CDR2 YENEEA. V was shortened by 4 bases and J by 6 bases, with 6 bases between the two germline ends. The CDR3 sequence is 12 residues long. Sequenced here: whole blood, sampled in connection with sensitization to the hapten diphenylcyclopropenone (DPC). The rearrangement links TRBV11-3 to TRBJ2-2; no clear D gene. This receptor was identified in a middle-aged woman with alopecia areata. Some clones in this sample may be carry-over from other donors' samples. The CDR3 spells CASSYFPGELFF. The CDR3 bases are TGTGCCAGCAGCTATTTTCCCGGGGAGCTGTTTTTT.